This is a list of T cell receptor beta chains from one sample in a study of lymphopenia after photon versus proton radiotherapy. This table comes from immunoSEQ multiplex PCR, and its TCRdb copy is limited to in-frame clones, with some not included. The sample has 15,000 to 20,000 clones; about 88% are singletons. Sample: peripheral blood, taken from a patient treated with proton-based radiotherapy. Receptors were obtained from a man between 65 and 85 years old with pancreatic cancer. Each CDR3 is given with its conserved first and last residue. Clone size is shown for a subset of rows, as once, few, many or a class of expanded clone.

CDR3 protein: CASSLGGQGNNEQFF
V gene: TRBV7-8
J gene: TRBJ2-1
CDR3 length: 15
clone size: .

CDR3 protein: CASSGPGTGAFF
V gene: TRBV28
J gene: TRBJ1-1
CDR3 length: 12
clone size: .

CDR3 protein: CASSYSPYRADTQYF
V gene: TRBV6-6
J gene: TRBJ2-3
CDR3 length: 15
clone size: .

CDR3 protein: CASSGQGASSPLHF
V gene: TRBV18
J gene: TRBJ1-6
CDR3 length: 14
clone size: few

CDR3 protein: CASSLGYEQYF
V gene: TRBV5-6
J gene: TRBJ2-7
CDR3 length: 11
clone size: .

CDR3 protein: CASSPLAEGTGELFF
V gene: TRBV18
J gene: TRBJ2-2
CDR3 length: 15
clone size: .

CDR3 protein: CASNQGDSNQPQHF
V gene: TRBV6-6
J gene: TRBJ1-5
CDR3 length: 14
clone size: .

CDR3 protein: CASRSHDEQFF
V gene: TRBV5-1
J gene: TRBJ2-1
CDR3 length: 11
clone size: .

CDR3 protein: CASSLTKVNYGYTF
V gene: TRBV7-9
J gene: TRBJ1-2
CDR3 length: 14
clone size: .

CDR3 protein: CAGETGTNTEAFF
V gene: TRBV2
J gene: TRBJ1-1
CDR3 length: 13
clone size: .

CDR3 protein: CASSLAGFRPQHF
V gene: TRBV11-3
J gene: TRBJ1-5
CDR3 length: 13
clone size: .

CDR3 protein: CASSLLRGAGFSYEQYF
V gene: TRBV11-1
J gene: TRBJ2-7
CDR3 length: 17
clone size: once

CDR3 protein: CASSIGGIPLNTEAFF
V gene: TRBV19
J gene: TRBJ1-1
CDR3 length: 16
clone size: .

CDR3 protein: CASGGASLYGYTF
V gene: TRBV2
J gene: TRBJ1-2
CDR3 length: 13
clone size: .

CDR3 protein: CASRTGRGTEAFF
V gene: TRBV2
J gene: TRBJ1-1
CDR3 length: 13
clone size: once

CDR3 protein: CASSRMTGGYNSPLHF
V gene: TRBV4-1
J gene: TRBJ1-6
CDR3 length: 16
clone size: .

CDR3 protein: CASSPGSSNYGYTF
V gene: TRBV5-6
J gene: TRBJ1-2
CDR3 length: 14
clone size: .

CDR3 protein: CASSESIAGRVTGELFF
V gene: TRBV10-1
J gene: TRBJ2-2
CDR3 length: 17
clone size: .

CDR3 protein: CATASSGELDTQYF
V gene: TRBV10-1
J gene: TRBJ2-3
CDR3 length: 14
clone size: .

CDR3 protein: CASSHVYEQYF
V gene: TRBV6-1
J gene: TRBJ2-7
CDR3 length: 11
clone size: few

CDR3 protein: CATGLLAGEDTQYF
V gene: TRBV6-1
J gene: TRBJ2-3
CDR3 length: 14
clone size: medium-sized

CDR3 protein: CATSQRPNYGYTF
V gene: TRBV15
J gene: TRBJ1-2
CDR3 length: 13
clone size: once

CDR3 protein: CASSDSGTGGDTQYF
V gene: TRBV6-4
J gene: TRBJ2-3
CDR3 length: 15
clone size: .

CDR3 protein: CASSIEGGTGETQYF
V gene: TRBV19
J gene: TRBJ2-5
CDR3 length: 15
clone size: .